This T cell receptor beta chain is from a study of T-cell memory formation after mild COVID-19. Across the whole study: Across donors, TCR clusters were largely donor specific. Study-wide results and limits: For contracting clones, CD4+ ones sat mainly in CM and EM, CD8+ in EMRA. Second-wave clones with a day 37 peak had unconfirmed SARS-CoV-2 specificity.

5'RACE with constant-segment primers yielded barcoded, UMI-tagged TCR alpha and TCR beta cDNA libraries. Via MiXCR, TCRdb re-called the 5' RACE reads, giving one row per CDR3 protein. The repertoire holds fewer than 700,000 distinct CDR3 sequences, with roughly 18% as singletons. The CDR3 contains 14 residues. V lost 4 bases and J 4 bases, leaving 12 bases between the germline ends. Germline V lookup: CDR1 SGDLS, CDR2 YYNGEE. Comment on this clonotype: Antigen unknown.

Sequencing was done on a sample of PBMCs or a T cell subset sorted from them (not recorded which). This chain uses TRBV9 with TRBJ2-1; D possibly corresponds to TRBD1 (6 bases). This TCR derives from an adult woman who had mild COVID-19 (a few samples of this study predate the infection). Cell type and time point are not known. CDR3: CASSIWTDYNEQFF. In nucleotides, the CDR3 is TGTGCCAGCAGCATATGGACAGATTACAATGAGCAGTTCTTC.